A single TCR beta chain is shown here with its context. This sample was included in a study of STAT5B mutations in CD4+ large granular lymphocyte leukemia. At the level of the study: Among healthy controls, a particular HLA allele went with more CDR3 'QG' motifs.

This was a survey-level run. Only in-frame clones appear in the TCRdb table, and some are missing; sequencing was by immunoSEQ multiplex PCR. The sample holds about 50,000 clones, 65% to 85% seen once. This sequence was found in a human donor in good health. The sample was CD4+ T cells from blood buffy coats.

CDR3 sequence reads: CASSIANSNQPQHF. CDR3 coding DNA: TGTGCCAGTAGTATCGCTAATAGCAATCAGCCCCAGCATTTT. The chain uses TRBV19 and TRBJ1-5, with D unclear. Germline V gives CDR1 LNHDA, CDR2 SQIVND (reference sequence). The V end lost 3 bases, the J end lost 0 bases, and 6 bases lay between the germline ends. This CDR3 has 14 residues.